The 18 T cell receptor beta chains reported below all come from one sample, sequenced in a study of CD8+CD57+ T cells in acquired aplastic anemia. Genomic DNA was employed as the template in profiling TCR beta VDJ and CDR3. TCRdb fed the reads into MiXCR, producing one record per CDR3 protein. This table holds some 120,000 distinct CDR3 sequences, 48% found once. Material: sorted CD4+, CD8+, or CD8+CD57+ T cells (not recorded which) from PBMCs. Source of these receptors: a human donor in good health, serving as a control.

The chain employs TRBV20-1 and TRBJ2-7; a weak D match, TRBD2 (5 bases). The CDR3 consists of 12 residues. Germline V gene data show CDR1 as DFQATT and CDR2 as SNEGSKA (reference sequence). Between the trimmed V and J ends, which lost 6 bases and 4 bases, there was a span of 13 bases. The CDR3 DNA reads TGCAGTGCAGTTAGCGAGGAATACGAGCAGTACTTC. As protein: CSAVSEEYEQYF.

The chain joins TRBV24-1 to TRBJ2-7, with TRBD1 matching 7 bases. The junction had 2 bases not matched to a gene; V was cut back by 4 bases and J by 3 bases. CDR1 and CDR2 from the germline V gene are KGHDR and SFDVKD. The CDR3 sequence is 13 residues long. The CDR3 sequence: CATSERDSYEQYV. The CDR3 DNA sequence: TGTGCCACCAGTGAACGGGACAGCTACGAGCAGTACGTC.

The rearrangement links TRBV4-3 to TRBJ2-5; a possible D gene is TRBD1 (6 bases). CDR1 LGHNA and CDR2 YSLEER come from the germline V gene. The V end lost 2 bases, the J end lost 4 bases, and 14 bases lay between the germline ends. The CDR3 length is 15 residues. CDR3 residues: CASSQSKGVGETQYF. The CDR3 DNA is TGCGCCAGCAGCCAATCCAAGGGGGTCGGAGAGACCCAGTACTTC.

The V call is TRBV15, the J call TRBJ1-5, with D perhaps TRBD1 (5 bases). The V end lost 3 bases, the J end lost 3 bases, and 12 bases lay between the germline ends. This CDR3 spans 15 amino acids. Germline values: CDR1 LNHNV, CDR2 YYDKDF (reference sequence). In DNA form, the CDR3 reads TGTGCCACCAGCAGGGACACACTAATCAATCAGCCCCAGCATTTT. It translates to CATSRDTLINQPQHF. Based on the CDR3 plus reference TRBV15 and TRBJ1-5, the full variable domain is DAMVIQNPRYQVTQFGKPVTLSCSQTLNHNVMYWYQQKSSQAPKLLFHYYDKDFNNEADTPDNFQSRRPNTSFCFLDIRSPGLGDTAMYLCATSRDTLINQPQHFGDGTRLSIL.

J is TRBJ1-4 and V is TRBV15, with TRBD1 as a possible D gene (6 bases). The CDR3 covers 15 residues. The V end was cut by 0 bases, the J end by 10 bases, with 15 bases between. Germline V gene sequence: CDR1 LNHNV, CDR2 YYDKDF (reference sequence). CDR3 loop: CATSRDSGLRGKLFF. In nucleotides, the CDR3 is TGTGCCACCAGCAGAGATAGTGGCCTCAGGGGAAAACTGTTTTTT.

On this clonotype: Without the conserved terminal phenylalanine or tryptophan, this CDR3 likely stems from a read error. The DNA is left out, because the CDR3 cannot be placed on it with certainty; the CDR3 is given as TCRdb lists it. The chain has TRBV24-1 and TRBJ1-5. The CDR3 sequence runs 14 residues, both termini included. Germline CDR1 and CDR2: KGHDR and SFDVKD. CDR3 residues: CATSDGDSNQPRHS.

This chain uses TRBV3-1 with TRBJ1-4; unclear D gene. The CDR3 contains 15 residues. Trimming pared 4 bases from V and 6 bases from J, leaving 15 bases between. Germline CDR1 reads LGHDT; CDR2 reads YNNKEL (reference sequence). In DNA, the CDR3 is TGTGCCAGCAGCCCCACCCAGAGGGAGGATGAAAAACTGTTTTTT. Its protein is CASSPTQREDEKLFF.

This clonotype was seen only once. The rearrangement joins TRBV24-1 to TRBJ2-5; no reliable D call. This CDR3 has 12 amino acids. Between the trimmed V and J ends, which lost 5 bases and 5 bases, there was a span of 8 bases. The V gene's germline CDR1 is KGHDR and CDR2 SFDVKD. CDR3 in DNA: TGTGCCACCAGTGTAGGTGGGGAGACCCAGTACTTC. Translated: CATSVGGETQYF.

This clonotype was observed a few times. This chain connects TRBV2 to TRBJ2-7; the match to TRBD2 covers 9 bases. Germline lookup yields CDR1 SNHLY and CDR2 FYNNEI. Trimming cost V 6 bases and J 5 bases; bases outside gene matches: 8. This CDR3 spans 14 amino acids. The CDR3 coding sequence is TGTGCCAGCAGGCAGGGACTAGCAACTGACGAGCAGTACTTC. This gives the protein CASRQGLATDEQYF.

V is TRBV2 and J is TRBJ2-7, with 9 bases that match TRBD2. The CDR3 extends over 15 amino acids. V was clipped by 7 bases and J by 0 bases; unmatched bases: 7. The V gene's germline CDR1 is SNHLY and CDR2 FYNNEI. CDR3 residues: CASTETSGTSYEQYF. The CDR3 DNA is TGTGCCAGCACGGAGACTAGCGGTACCTCCTACGAGCAGTACTTC. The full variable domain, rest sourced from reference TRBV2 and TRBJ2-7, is EPEVTQTPSHQVTQMGQEVILRCVPISNHLYFYWYRQILGQKVEFLVSFYNNEISEKSEIFDDQFSVERPDGSNFTLKIRSTKLEDSAMYFCASTETSGTSYEQYFGPGTRLTVT.

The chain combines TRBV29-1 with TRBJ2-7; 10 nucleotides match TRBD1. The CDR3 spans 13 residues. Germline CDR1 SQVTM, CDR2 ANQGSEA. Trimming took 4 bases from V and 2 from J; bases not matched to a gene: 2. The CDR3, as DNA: TGCAGCGTTGGGACAGGGGGGACCTACGAGCAGTACTTC. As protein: CSVGTGGTYEQYF.

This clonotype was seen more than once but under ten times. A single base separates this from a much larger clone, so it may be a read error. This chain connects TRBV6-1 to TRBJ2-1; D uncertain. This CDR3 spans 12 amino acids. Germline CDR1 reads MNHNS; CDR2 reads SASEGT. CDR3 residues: CTSSEGSPEQFF. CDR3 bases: TGTACCAGCAGTGAAGGCAGCCCTGAGCAGTTCTTC.

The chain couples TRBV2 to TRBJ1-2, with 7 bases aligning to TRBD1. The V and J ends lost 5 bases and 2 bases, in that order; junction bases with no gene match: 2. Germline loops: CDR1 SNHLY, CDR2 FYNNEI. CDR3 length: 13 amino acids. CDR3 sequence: CASSQGQNYGYTF. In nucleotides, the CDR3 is TGTGCCAGCAGTCAGGGACAGAACTATGGCTACACCTTC.

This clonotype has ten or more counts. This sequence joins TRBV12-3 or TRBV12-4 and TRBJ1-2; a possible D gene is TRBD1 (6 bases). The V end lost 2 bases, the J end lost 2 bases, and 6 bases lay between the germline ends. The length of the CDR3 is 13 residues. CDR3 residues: CASSLQGNYGYTF. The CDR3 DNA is TGTGCCAGCAGTTTACAGGGGAACTATGGCTACACCTTC.

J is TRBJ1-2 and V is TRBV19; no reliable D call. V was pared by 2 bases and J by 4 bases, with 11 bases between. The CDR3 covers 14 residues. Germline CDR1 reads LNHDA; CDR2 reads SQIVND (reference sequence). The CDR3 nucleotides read TGTGCCAGTAGTATAAGCGTGACTAGCTATGGCTACACCTTC. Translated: CASSISVTSYGYTF.

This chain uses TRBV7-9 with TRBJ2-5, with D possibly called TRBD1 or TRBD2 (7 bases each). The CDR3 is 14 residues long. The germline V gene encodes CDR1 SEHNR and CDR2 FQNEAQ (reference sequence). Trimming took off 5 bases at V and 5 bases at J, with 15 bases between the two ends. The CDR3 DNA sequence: TGTGCCAGCAGCAAAACAGGGGAGGGGGAGACCCAGTACTTC. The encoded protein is CASSKTGEGETQYF.

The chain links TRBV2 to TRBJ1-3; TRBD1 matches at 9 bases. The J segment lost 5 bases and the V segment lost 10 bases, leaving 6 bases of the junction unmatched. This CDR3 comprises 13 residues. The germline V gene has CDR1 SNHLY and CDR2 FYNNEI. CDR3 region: CATADRGRNTIYF. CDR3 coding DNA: TGTGCCACTGCGGACAGGGGTCGAAACACCATATATTTT.

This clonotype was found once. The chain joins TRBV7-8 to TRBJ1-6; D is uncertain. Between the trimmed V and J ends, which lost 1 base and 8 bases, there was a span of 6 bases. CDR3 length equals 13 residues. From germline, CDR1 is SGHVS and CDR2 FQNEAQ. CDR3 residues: CASSLDADSPLHF. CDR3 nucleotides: TGTGCCAGCAGCTTAGACGCTGATTCACCCCTCCACTTT.